This TCR beta chain was found in a study of blood T cell repertoires in COVID-19 (dated by TCRdb to 2018 to 2021). Regarding the research as a whole: Collaborator samples came from the United States, Italy and Spain and covered acute and convalescent phases of COVID-19. The prospective study material was composed of cDNA or gDNA derived from T cells, B-cell-depleted T cells, or PBMCs. The dataset comprised deeply sampled blood TCRbeta repertoires from subjects exposed to, actively infected with, or recovered from COVID-19. A de-identified subject ID, COVID-19 status, age in years and sex were almost always included in the sample metadata. Where available, HLA class I and class II types were obtained from metadata supplied by the sample provider rather than from assay-based typing. The repertoires were released in a freely available public database intended as a resource for research on the immune response to SARS-CoV-2. Samples came from the ongoing ImmuneRACE study (first 160 participants) plus 1,254 subjects from 6 global collaborators. Broad study findings and their caveats: How much clinical and demographic metadata was included differed by source and by participant, and the metadata was provided uncurated.

The immunoSEQ Assay, a bias-controlled multiplex PCR, was used to amplify TCRbeta CDR3 regions from genomic DNA. From the authors' description of their analysis: Nucleated cell counts per sample were estimated from amplification of reference gene primers within the assay. To quantify the absolute abundance of each unique TCRbeta CDR3 rearrangement, sequence reads were collapsed and filtered. Productive Simpson clonality was computed per sample as the square root of Simpson's diversity index over productive rearrangements. TCRdb holds this immuneACCESS table with in-frame rearrangements only. Some clones are missing; in checked studies, unresolved V genes explain under half, and the rest has no known cause. V and J calls and clone size are copied from that table; D and trimming were computed from the DNA. The sample includes 350,000 to 450,000 clones, with about 87% observed a single time. The top ten constitute approximately 2.4% of the sample.

From the germline V gene, CDR1 is LGHNA and CDR2 is YNFKEQ. There are 16 amino acids in the CDR3, from cysteine to phenylalanine inclusive. The DNA shown is the 48-base CDR3, in frame from base 1. V loses 3 bases of germline sequence and J loses 2 bases, and the interval between the two ends is 14 bases. A word on this clone: What antigen it recognizes has not been identified. No much larger clone is present one base from it, and per-base qualities are unavailable.

In Seattle, one collaborating source enrolled patients while the infection was active and tracked those patients longitudinally over the course of disease. Whole blood was collected in K2EDTA tubes by collaborating institutions according to the institutions' own protocols. Collaborator samples were shipped for TCRbeta analysis as frozen whole blood, isolated PBMCs, or DNA extracted from either sample type. The chain joins TRBV4-2 to TRBJ2-4; TRBD1 is possibly the D segment (6 matching bases). The sequenced sample consisted of peripheral blood. This receptor was identified in a woman aged 60-75 years with COVID-19, enrolled during active disease. The nucleotides are TGTGCCAGCAGCCAGGACCCAACAGGGACCAAAAACATTCAGTACTTC. Its protein product is CASSQDPTGTKNIQYF.